These T cell receptor beta chains were read from a single sample in a study of control samples from healthy donors and cancer patients. Sequencing used immunoSEQ multiplex PCR; TCRdb keeps in-frame clones, though not all of them. The sample has roughly 370,000 clones, around 90% seen once. The specimen was PBMCs. The receptors derive from a middle-aged man with head and neck cancer. Both conserved end residues are part of each CDR3. Clone sizes are given selectively: once, few, many, or a class where the clone is expanded.

TRBJ2-7 | TRBV6-5 | . | CASRSGGSGSYEQYF
TRBJ2-1 | TRBV7-3 | . | CASSLRQESYNEQFF
TRBJ2-2 | TRBV29-1 | once | CSVLEGQTMNGELFF
TRBJ1-4 | TRBV27 | once | CASSWTGGGEKLFF
TRBJ1-4 | TRBV5-1 | . | CASRLMPQGIGEKLFF
TRBJ2-1 | TRBV21-1 | . | CASSAEFPEVSGSSYNEQFF
TRBJ2-2 | TRBV11-2 | . | CASSHPGGPNTGELFF
TRBJ1-1 | TRBV29-1 | . | CSVLRQGLNTEAFF
TRBJ2-5 | TRBV7-6 | once | CASSFPWTSNQETQYF
TRBJ2-7 | TRBV28 | . | CASSLSGGQSAYEQYF
TRBJ2-1 | TRBV7-2 | . | CASSLRRNSYNEQFF
TRBJ2-7 | TRBV5-1 | . | CASSRTQGSYEQYF
TRBJ1-2 | TRBV9 | . | CASSVGRGYTF
TRBJ2-5 | TRBV24-1 | few | CATSDDPTGEAETQYF
TRBJ2-7 | TRBV9 | . | CASSEGRTYEQYF
TRBJ2-7 | TRBV28 | once | CASGIVGYEQYF
TRBJ2-4 | TRBV28 | . | CASSSGQAVNIQYF
TRBJ1-4 | TRBV18 | . | CASSLSGTDEKLFF
TRBJ2-5 | TRBV5-5 | . | CASSLGPGGEETQYF
TRBJ2-1 | TRBV9 | once | CASSVGSYNEQFF
TRBJ1-1 | TRBV29-1 | . | CSVSQGWAEAFF
TRBJ1-2 | TRBV2 | . | CASRDRGQGYTF
TRBJ2-3 | TRBV27 | . | CASSLGVRTGVDTQYF
TRBJ2-3 | TRBV5-1 | . | CASSLWTSTDTQYF
TRBJ1-1 | TRBV18 | . | CASSPQGGLNTEAFF
TRBJ2-3 | TRBV25-1 | . | CASSEYKGQNRDTQYF
TRBJ1-5 | TRBV3-1/TRBV3-2 | . | CASSLTRFPNQPQHF
TRBJ2-6 | TRBV29-1 | . | CSAAGGQGGRANVLTF
TRBJ2-5 | TRBV21-1 | . | CASSRRGGEETQYF
TRBJ2-7 | TRBV3-1/TRBV3-2 | . | CASSQVTGGRRNEQYF
TRBJ2-7 | TRBV5-1 | . | CASTLSQNSREQYF
TRBJ2-7 | TRBV6-6 | . | CASSPVGDSSYEQYF
TRBJ2-1 | TRBV18 | . | CASQTRTSAYNEQFF
TRBJ2-3 | TRBV3-1/TRBV3-2 | . | CASSQTGGGESTDTQYF
TRBJ2-5 | TRBV28 | . | CASSLPGAETQYF
TRBJ2-7 | TRBV19 | . | CASSWGSSYEQYF
TRBJ2-1 | TRBV28 | . | CASTRDREYNEQFF
TRBJ2-2 | TRBV24-1 | . | CATSGSTNTGELFF
TRBJ2-7 | TRBV3-1/TRBV3-2 | . | CASSPSVTYEQYF
TRBJ1-4 | TRBV27 | . | CASSLSLGYTTTNEKLFF
TRBJ2-7 | TRBV3-1/TRBV3-2 | . | CASSQGLNPNYEQYF
TRBJ2-7 | TRBV5-5 | . | CASSLEKGGQYF
TRBJ2-1 | TRBV29-1 | few | CSVSTSGRGEQFF
TRBJ1-5 | TRBV3-1/TRBV3-2 | few | CASSQQVSNQPQHF
TRBJ1-1 | TRBV7-2 | . | CASCGNTEAFF
TRBJ2-1 | TRBV5-4 | . | CASSFRPPGSYNEQFF
TRBJ2-1 | TRBV2 | . | CARMFGGAYNEQFF
TRBJ2-7 | TRBV19 | . | CASSIGGGLAGSSYEQYF
TRBJ2-3 | TRBV19 | . | CASSPGLAGGQDTQYF
TRBJ2-2 | TRBV6-2/TRBV6-3 | . | CASSPQPGRPNTGELFF
TRBJ1-5 | TRBV5-8 | . | CASTPGPQMSQPQHF
TRBJ1-1 | TRBV5-1 | . | CASSLYSDRSMNTEAFF
TRBJ2-7 | TRBV25-1 | . | CASSVTGLGEQYF
TRBJ2-7 | TRBV19 | . | CASSILVGSPYEQYF
TRBJ2-7 | TRBV4-3 | . | CASSQDTENYEQYF